Shown below are 25 T cell receptor beta chains from a single sample sequenced in a study of glioma-infiltrating T cells. Amplification of TCR alpha and beta CDR3 regions from RNA used iRepertoire nested multiplex PCR. In TCRdb, the multiplex PCR reads were re-called with MiXCR into one record per CDR3 protein. The sample contains fewer than 200,000 distinct CDR3 sequences, about 31% of which appear only once. Material for sequencing was glioma tissue, nonneoplastic brain tissue, or PBMCs (not recorded which). Receptor source: a human donor with low-grade glioma or glioblastoma, undergoing nonglioma brain surgery, or in good health (not recorded which).

This clonotype was recorded at least ten times. This chain joins TRBV7-2 and TRBJ2-3, with 8 bases fitting TRBD2. V lost 5 bases to trimming and J lost 4 bases; unmatched junction nucleotides: 8. The CDR3 loop spans 15 amino acids. The V gene's germline CDR1 is SGHTA and CDR2 FQGNSA. This chain's CDR3 is CASSPRTSGADTQYF. CDR3 DNA: TGTGCCAGCAGCCCAAGAACTAGCGGTGCAGATACGCAGTATTTT.

As concerns this clonotype: This may be a read error, as it is one base from a much larger clone. This chain uses TRBV7-9 with TRBJ1-2, with D uncertain. Trimming removed 1 base from V and 10 bases from J, with 13 bases in between. This CDR3 region has 13 residues. CDR1 and CDR2 from the germline V gene are SEHNR and FQNEAQ (reference sequence). CDR3 loop: CASSLEVEPDYTF. As DNA, the CDR3 is TGTGCCAGCAGCTTAGAAGTGGAACCTGACTACACCTTC.

This clonotype was observed at least ten times. The chain couples TRBV2 to TRBJ1-1; the D gene is possibly TRBD1 (5 bases). This CDR3 contains 15 residues. Germline CDR1 and CDR2: SNHLY and FYNNEI. V gave up 0 bases and J gave up 4 bases, with 12 bases separating them. CDR3 DNA: TGTGCCAGCAGTGAAGCGGGCGGCGGGGCCACTGAAGCTTTCTTT. This sequence encodes CASSEAGGGATEAFF.

The genes are TRBV7-6 and TRBJ2-7, with TRBD2 identical over 7 bases. V lost 5 bases and J lost 5; bases outside the gene matches: 18. The germline V gene encodes CDR1 SGHVS and CDR2 FNYEAQ. CDR3 size: 17 residues. CDR3 in amino acids: CASSPAPSSGPYNEQYF. CDR3 nucleotide sequence: TGTGCCAGCAGCCCGGCCCCTTCTAGCGGTCCCTACAACGAGCAGTACTTC.

Remarks on this clonotype: One end of the junction does not line up with germline, which may come from a read error. The rearrangement joins TRBV6-6 to TRBJ2-3; TRBD1 or TRBD2 may be the D gene (6 bases each). CDR3 length: 15 amino acids. CDR1 is MNHNY and CDR2 is SVGAGI in the germline V gene (reference sequence). CDR3 bases: TGTGCCAGCAGCCAAGGGGGGTTTTCCGCAGATGCGCAGTATTTT. It specifies CASSQGGFSADAQYF.

There are many counts of this clonotype. The chain carries TRBV19 and TRBJ1-5, with a tentative D call TRBD1 (6 bases). CDR1 and CDR2 (germline): LNHDA, SQIVND (reference sequence). The germline V and J ends were trimmed by 5 bases and 7 bases, with 15 bases remaining between them. This CDR3 is built from 14 residues. The CDR3 reads CASSQQGLKQPQHF. For the CDR3, the DNA is TGTGCCAGTAGTCAACAGGGCCTCAAACAGCCCCAGCATTTT.

This clonotype appeared many times. The chain is built from TRBV28 and TRBJ1-1; D possibly corresponds to TRBD1 (5 bases). Germline CDR1 and CDR2: MDHEN and SYDVKM. Trimming shortened V by 6 bases and J by 3 bases, and 17 bases separated the two germline ends. CDR3 length equals 15 residues. As DNA, the CDR3 is TGTGCCAGCAGCACCGCGGGACGGGGGGACACTGAAGCTTTCTTT. Translation gives CASSTAGRGDTEAFF.

In this sample, this clonotype turned up many times. The rearrangement joins TRBV27 to TRBJ2-5; no firm D call. With 5 bases removed from V and 2 bases from J, the gap between germline ends came to 12 bases. This CDR3 comprises 14 residues. In germline, CDR1 is MNHEY, CDR2 SMNVEV (reference sequence). CDR3 protein: CASSPKTRQETQYF. In DNA form, the CDR3 reads TGTGCCAGCAGTCCCAAGACAAGACAAGAGACCCAGTACTTC.

In its sample, this clonotype was seen a few times. The chain is built from TRBV3-1 and TRBJ2-7, with D possibly matching TRBD2 (6 bases). The CDR3 extends over 14 amino acids. Germline V gene data show CDR1 as LGHDT and CDR2 as YNNKEL (reference sequence). The ends were cut back, 2 bases at V and 2 bases at J, with 10 bases in the middle. CDR3 in DNA: TGTGCCAGCAGCCAACAAGGAGGGACCTACGAGCAGTACTTC. Encoded protein: CASSQQGGTYEQYF.

This clonotype was observed many times. The rearrangement links TRBV7-9 to TRBJ2-3; D might be TRBD1 (5 bases). Germline V gene lookup returns CDR1 SEHNR and CDR2 FQNEAQ (reference sequence). The CDR3 runs to 13 residues. Trimming pared 1 base from V and 8 bases from J, leaving 10 bases between. CDR3 residues: CASSLGAQGTQYF. In DNA, the CDR3 is TGTGCCAGCAGCTTAGGAGCTCAGGGTACGCAGTATTTT.

The chain uses TRBV3-1 and TRBJ2-3; a possible D gene is TRBD2 (6 bases). Trimming took 0 bases from V and 0 from J, leaving 16 bases between them. This CDR3 is 18 amino acids long. Germline V gives CDR1 LGHDT, CDR2 YNNKEL (reference sequence). The CDR3 DNA sequence: TGTGCCAGCAGCCAAGAAGGGAACCTGAGCGGGAGCACAGATACGCAGTATTTT. Translated: CASSQEGNLSGSTDTQYF.

To note about this clonotype: This likely comes from a read error, as the CDR3 has no conserved phenylalanine or tryptophan at its end. CDR3 coding DNA: TGTGCCAGCAGCTTAGGTGCCTACAATGAGCAGTTCCTC. This codes for CASSLGAYNEQFL. The chain recombines TRBV11-1 with TRBJ2-1; D ambiguous. V was shortened by 1 base and J by 2 bases, with 3 bases between the two germline ends. Per the germline V gene, CDR1 is SGHAT and CDR2 is FQDESV (reference sequence). The CDR3 has 13 amino acids.

This clonotype was counted at least ten times. The rearrangement uses TRBV28 and TRBJ1-4, with TRBD1 matching over 8 bases. This CDR3 comprises 15 residues. The J segment lost 7 bases and the V segment lost 5 bases, leaving 9 bases of the junction unmatched. Looked up from germline, CDR1 is MDHEN and CDR2 is SYDVKM. The CDR3 DNA follows: TGTGCCAGCAGTCCACAGGGGGGGGGGTCTGAAAAACTGTTTTTT. Protein: CASSPQGGGSEKLFF.

At least ten counts were recorded for this clonotype. The CDR3 DNA reads as TGTGCCAGCAGTCGTGACCCGGGACAGGGGCTCTACGAGCAGTACTTC. Its protein is CASSRDPGQGLYEQYF. The V and J genes are TRBV6-1 and TRBJ2-7; 10 positions agree with TRBD1. Germline loops: CDR1 MNHNS, CDR2 SASEGT. Trimming removed 5 bases from V and 3 bases from J; junction bases left unmatched: 10. The CDR3 totals 16 residues.

The chain uses TRBV29-1 and TRBJ2-5; no definite D call. The CDR3 totals 12 residues. The germline CDR1 and CDR2 sequences are SQVTM and ANQGSEA. V was shortened by 4 bases and J by 7 bases, with 13 bases between the two germline ends. CDR3 nucleotide sequence: TGCAGCGTTGTTTACGCGTCGGGGACCCAGTACTTC. Encoded protein: CSVVYASGTQYF.

This clonotype was observed many times. The chain carries TRBV7-2 and TRBJ2-5, with TRBD1 as a possible D gene (6 bases). The germline V gene has CDR1 SGHTA and CDR2 FQGNSA. There are 13 residues in the CDR3. Trimming shortened V by 9 bases and J by 7 bases, and 18 bases separated the two germline ends. CDR3 in amino acids: CASSRNREGTQYF. In DNA form, the CDR3 reads TGTGCCAGTTCCCGGAACAGGGAAGGGACCCAGTACTTC.

This clonotype showed up many times. The rearrangement links TRBV10-3 to TRBJ1-5; D not certain. CDR3 length equals 14 residues. Trimming stripped 0 bases from V and 4 bases from J, with 7 bases between. Germline-derived CDR1 and CDR2 are ENHRY and SYGVKD. The CDR3 is CAISESGGNQPQHF. DNA of the CDR3: TGTGCCATCAGTGAGTCGGGCGGAAATCAGCCCCAGCATTTT.

Remarks on this clonotype: A single base separates this from a much larger clone, so it may be a read error. The rearrangement joins TRBV20-1 to TRBJ2-7; possible D gene TRBD1, 7 bases. The CDR3 sequence is 17 residues long. V dropped 5 bases and J dropped 1 base, with 24 bases sitting between them. Germline CDR1 and CDR2: DFQATT and SNEGSKA (reference sequence). DNA of the CDR3: TGCAGTGCTTGGGGGGACCCCCCGGGACAGATATCCTACGAGCAGTACTTC. Protein sequence: CSAWGDPPGQISYEQYF.

Concerning this clonotype itself: This may be a read error, as it is one base from a much larger clone. This rearrangement joins TRBV3-1 to TRBJ1-1; TRBD1 matches 8 bases. This CDR3 comprises 15 residues. The V gene's germline CDR1 is LGHDT and CDR2 YNNKEL (reference sequence). V trimming: 7 bases; J trimming: 4 bases; junction bases outside the gene matches: 11. The CDR3 DNA reads as TGTGCCAGCAAAAAGCCAGGGGGCATGAGCACTGAAGCTTTCTTT. Protein product: CASKKPGGMSTEAFF.

V is TRBV7-8 and J is TRBJ2-7, with 7 bases matching TRBD1. This CDR3 comprises 15 residues. Germline CDR1 is SGHVS and CDR2 is FQNEAQ. V lost 5 bases, J lost 9 bases, and 16 bases stayed unmatched. This CDR3 is CASSQPPPERTGQYF. As DNA, the CDR3 is TGTGCCAGCAGCCAGCCCCCACCTGAAAGGACAGGGCAGTACTTC.

This clonotype has a count of ten or more. The rearrangement links TRBV20-1 to TRBJ2-3; 13 bases map to TRBD2. J lost 4 bases, V lost 2 bases, and 6 bases had no gene match. Germline lookup yields CDR1 DFQATT and CDR2 SNEGSKA (reference sequence). This CDR3 has 16 residues. The chain's CDR3 is CSARPGTSGTADTQYF. The CDR3 DNA follows: TGCAGTGCTAGACCGGGGACTAGCGGGACGGCAGATACGCAGTATTTT.

This chain uses TRBV6-5 with TRBJ2-7, with 9 bases matching TRBD2. This CDR3 is 15 amino acids long. Germline CDR1 and CDR2: MNHEY and SVGAGI. Germline trimming cut 7 bases from V and 3 bases from J; bases unmatched to any gene: 10. DNA of the CDR3: TGTGCCAGCAAGACTATTAGCGGGAGTATCTACGAGCAGTACTTC. Protein sequence: CASKTISGSIYEQYF.

Many counts were recorded for this clonotype. The J gene is TRBJ1-5, the V gene TRBV12-3 or TRBV12-4; D remains ambiguous. This CDR3 region has 12 residues. Trimming pared 5 bases from V and 4 bases from J, leaving 6 bases between. CDR3 nucleotides: TGTGCCAGCAGTCCTAAAAATCAGCCCCAGCATTTT. As protein: CASSPKNQPQHF.

This clonotype was recorded many times. V is TRBV20-1 and J is TRBJ2-7, with 8 nucleotides matching TRBD1. The CDR3 covers 16 residues. Germline-derived CDR1 and CDR2 are DFQATT and SNEGSKA (reference sequence). V was clipped by 0 bases and J by 2 bases; unmatched bases: 9. CDR3 sequence (DNA): TGCAGTGCTAGAGATTTTTCGACAGGGGATCCCTACGAGCAGTACTTC. Translating it yields CSARDFSTGDPYEQYF.

This clonotype occurred many times. This chain connects TRBV11-2 to TRBJ2-1, with D uncertain. With 4 bases removed from V and 7 bases from J, the gap between germline ends came to 17 bases. There are 15 residues in the CDR3. Germline V gene sequence: CDR1 SGHAT, CDR2 FQNNGV. The CDR3 sequence: CASSSGVIFTNEQFF. The CDR3 bases are TGTGCCAGCAGCTCGGGTGTAATCTTTACAAATGAGCAGTTCTTC.